This T cell receptor (beta chain) originates from a study of CD8 T cells in ankylosing spondylitis. The study, taken as a whole, reports: Disease-linked clones were reportedly significantly enriched in matched ankylosing spondylitis synovial fluid. Disease-linked clones, CD8+, were relatively rare in peripheral blood. A TCR beta motif of about 8 highly homologous variants seemed to mark ankylosing spondylitis blood.

The sample holds many counts of this clonotype. The antigen remains unidentified. By quantitative 5'-RACE with molecular barcodes, the TCR beta libraries were made. TCRdb redid the calling of the 5' RACE reads with MiXCR, one entry per CDR3 protein. Here the sample spans about 160,000 distinct CDR3 sequences, 9.8% being singletons. This CDR3 has 15 amino acids. V lost 5 bases to trimming and J lost 7 bases, with 18 bases between them. Germline V gives CDR1 MNHNS, CDR2 SASEGT. This receptor was taken from a female donor with ankylosing spondylitis or in good health (not recorded which). The gene calls are TRBV6-1 and TRBJ1-5; D is possibly TRBD1 (6 bases). The sequenced sample consisted of blood, either unsorted or a sorted T cell fraction (not recorded which). The CDR3 DNA follows: TGTGCCAGCAGTCCCTCCCAACAGGGTTACCAGCCCCAGCATTTT. Its protein product is CASSPSQQGYQPQHF.